This T cell receptor beta chain was identified in a study of post-analysis software for immune sequencing data. Study outcomes and limitations: There were five or six TRBV segments more frequent in patients than controls, and TRBV5-6, TRBV5-1 and TRBV20-1 were among them.

Germline-derived CDR1 and CDR2 are DFQATT and SNEGSKA (reference sequence). This CDR3 comprises 13 residues. Trimming removed 5 bases at V and 6 bases at J, with 16 bases between. Unique molecular identifiers were carried by the TCR beta cDNA libraries. A single record per CDR3 protein comes from TCRdb applying MiXCR to the PCR reads. This table has about 820,000 distinct CDR3 sequences, approximately 50% appearing once. Worth noting for this clonotype: No antigen is known for it.

The receptor comes from a girl between 5 and 17 years old with multiple sclerosis. This chain joins TRBV20-1 and TRBJ2-5; D possibly corresponds to TRBD2 (6 bases). Sequencing was performed on blood. The CDR3 protein is CSAGSTRGKTQYF. The CDR3 nucleotides read TGCAGTGCTGGATCGACTCGGGGGAAGACCCAGTACTTC.